The clone carrying this T cell receptor (beta chain) was recorded a few times. Method: immunoSEQ multiplex PCR; TCRdb's copy keeps in-frame clones and lacks some. The sample lists some 120,000 clones, more than 70% occurring once. The sample is drawn from a study of control samples from healthy donors and cancer patients. Trimming removed 5 bases from V and 4 bases from J, with 11 bases in between. CDR3 length equals 13 residues. Germline V CDR1 and CDR2: KGHSH, LQKENI. V usage is TRBV18 and J usage is TRBJ1-2, with a possible D match to TRBD1 (6 bases). The TCR originated in a man aged 50 to 59 in good health. Sequencing was performed on blood. The CDR3 region is CASSEGQSYGYTF. The DNA of the CDR3 is TGTGCCAGCTCAGAGGGACAAAGCTATGGCTACACCTTC. Drawing the rest from reference TRBV18 and TRBJ1-2, the complete variable domain is NAGVMQNPRHLVRRRGQEARLRCSPMKGHSHVYWYRQLPEEGLKFMVYLQKENIIDESGMPKERFSAEFPKEGPSILRIQQVVRGDSAAYFCASSEGQSYGYTFGSGTRLTVV.